This entry describes one TCR beta chain. What it recognizes is unknown. The record originates from a study of cytomegalovirus exposure and HLA in healthy donors. Findings of the study overall: The study had only CMV serostatus as immune exposure information. A later analysis revealed that TCR association rates differed between HLA loci, peaking at DRB1 and bottoming out at HLA-C.

Donors were nominally healthy when sampled, though unrecorded immune exposures were likely. Both 60 Vbeta primers and 13 Jbeta primers went into the PCR. Sequencing was performed with immunoSEQ multiplex PCR; in TCRdb, only in-frame clones are kept and a portion is missing. The repertoire consists of approximately 220,000 clones, with 65% to 90% occurring once and the leading ten covering just over 1.4%. What was sequenced was PBMCs. This sequence was found in a girl aged 10 to 17 in good health and CMV-seronegative.

The chain's CDR3 is CASSYDRGRNHEQFF. The DNA for the CDR3 is TGTGCCAGCAGTTACGATAGGGGGCGTAATCATGAGCAGTTCTTC. The rearrangement joins TRBV6-6 to TRBJ2-1; 7 nucleotides align to TRBD1. The CDR3 is made up of 15 amino acids. With V trimmed by 2 bases and J by 8 bases, 9 bases remained unmatched. Germline V gives CDR1 MNHNY, CDR2 SVGAGI (reference sequence).